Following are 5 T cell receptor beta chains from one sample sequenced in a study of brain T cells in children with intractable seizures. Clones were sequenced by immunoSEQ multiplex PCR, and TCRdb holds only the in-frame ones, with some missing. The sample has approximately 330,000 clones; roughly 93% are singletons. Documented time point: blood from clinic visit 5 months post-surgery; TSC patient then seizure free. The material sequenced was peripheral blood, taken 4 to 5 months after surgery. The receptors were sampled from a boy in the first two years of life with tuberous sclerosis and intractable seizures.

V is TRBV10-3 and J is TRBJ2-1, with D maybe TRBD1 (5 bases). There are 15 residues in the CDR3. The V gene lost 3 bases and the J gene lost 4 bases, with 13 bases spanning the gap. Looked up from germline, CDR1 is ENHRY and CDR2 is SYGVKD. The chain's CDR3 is CAISEIGQGYNEQFF. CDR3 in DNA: TGTGCCATCAGTGAAATTGGGCAGGGATACAATGAGCAGTTCTTC.

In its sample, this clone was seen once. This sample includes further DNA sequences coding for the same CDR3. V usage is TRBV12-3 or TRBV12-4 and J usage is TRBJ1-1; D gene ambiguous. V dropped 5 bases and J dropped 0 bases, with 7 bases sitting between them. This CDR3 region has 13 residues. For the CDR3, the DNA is TGTGCCAGCAGTCTTACGGTGAACACTGAAGCTTTCTTT. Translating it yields CASSLTVNTEAFF.

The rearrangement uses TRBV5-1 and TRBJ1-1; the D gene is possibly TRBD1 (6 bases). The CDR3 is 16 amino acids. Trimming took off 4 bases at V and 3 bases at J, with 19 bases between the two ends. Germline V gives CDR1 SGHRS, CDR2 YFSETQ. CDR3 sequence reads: CASSPRTDPSDTEAFF. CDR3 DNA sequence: TGCGCCAGCAGCCCCAGGACAGATCCGTCGGACACTGAAGCTTTCTTT.

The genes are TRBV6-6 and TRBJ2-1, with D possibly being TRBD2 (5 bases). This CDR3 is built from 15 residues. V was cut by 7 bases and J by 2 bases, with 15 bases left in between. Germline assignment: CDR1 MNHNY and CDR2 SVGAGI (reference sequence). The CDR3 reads CASISETLPYNEQFF. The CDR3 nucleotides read TGTGCCAGCATTAGCGAGACACTACCCTACAATGAGCAGTTCTTC.

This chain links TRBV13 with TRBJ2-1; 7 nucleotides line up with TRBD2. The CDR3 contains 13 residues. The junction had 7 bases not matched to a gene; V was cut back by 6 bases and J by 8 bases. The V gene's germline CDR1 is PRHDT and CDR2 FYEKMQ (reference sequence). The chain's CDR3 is CASRPTLADEQFF. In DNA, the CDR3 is TGTGCCAGCAGACCTACTCTAGCGGATGAGCAGTTCTTC. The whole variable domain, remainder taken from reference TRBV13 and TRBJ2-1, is AAGVIQSPRHLIKEKRETATLKCYPIPRHDTVYWYQQGPGQDPQFLISFYEKMQSDKGSIPDRFSAQQFSDYHSELNMSSLELGDSALYFCASRPTLADEQFFGPGTRLTVL.